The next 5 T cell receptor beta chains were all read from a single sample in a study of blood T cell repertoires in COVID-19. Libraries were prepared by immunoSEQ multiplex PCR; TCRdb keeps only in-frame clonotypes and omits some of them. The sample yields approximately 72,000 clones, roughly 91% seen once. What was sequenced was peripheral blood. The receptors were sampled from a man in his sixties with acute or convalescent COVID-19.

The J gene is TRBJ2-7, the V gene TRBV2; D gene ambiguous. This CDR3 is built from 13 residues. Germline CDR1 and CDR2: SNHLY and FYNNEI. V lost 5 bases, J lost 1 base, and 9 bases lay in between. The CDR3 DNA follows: TGTGCCAGCAGTCCGGGTCCTTCCTACGAGCAGTACTTC. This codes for CASSPGPSYEQYF.

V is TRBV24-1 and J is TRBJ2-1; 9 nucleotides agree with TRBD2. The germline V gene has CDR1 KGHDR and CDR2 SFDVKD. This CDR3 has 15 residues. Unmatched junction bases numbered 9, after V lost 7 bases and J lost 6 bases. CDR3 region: CATRPREGLGNEQFF. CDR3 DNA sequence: TGTGCCACCAGGCCGCGGGAGGGACTGGGCAATGAGCAGTTCTTC.

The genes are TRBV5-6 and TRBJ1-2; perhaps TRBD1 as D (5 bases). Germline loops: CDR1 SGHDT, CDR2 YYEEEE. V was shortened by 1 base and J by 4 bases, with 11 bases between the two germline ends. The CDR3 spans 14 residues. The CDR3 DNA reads TGTGCCAGCAGCTTGTATGGGGGAGGCTATGGCTACACCTTC. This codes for CASSLYGGGYGYTF. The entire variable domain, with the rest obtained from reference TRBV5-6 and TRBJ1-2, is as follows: DAGVTQSPTHLIKTRGQQVTLRCSPKSGHDTVSWYQQALGQGPQFIFQYYEEEERQRGNFPDRFSGHQFPNYSSELNVNALLLGDSALYLCASSLYGGGYGYTFGSGTRLTVV.

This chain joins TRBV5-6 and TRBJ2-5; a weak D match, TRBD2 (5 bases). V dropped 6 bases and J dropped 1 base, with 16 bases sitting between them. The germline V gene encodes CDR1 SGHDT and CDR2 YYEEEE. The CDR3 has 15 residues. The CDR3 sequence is CASTHEAGIQETQYF. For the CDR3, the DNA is TGTGCCAGCACCCACGAGGCGGGTATCCAAGAGACCCAGTACTTC.

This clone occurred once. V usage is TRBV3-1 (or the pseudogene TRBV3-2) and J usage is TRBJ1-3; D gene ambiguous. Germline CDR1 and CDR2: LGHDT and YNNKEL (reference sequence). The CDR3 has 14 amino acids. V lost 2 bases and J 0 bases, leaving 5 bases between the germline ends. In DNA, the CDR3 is TGTGCCAGCAGCCAACCCAGCTCTGGAAACACCATATATTTT. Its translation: CASSQPSSGNTIYF.